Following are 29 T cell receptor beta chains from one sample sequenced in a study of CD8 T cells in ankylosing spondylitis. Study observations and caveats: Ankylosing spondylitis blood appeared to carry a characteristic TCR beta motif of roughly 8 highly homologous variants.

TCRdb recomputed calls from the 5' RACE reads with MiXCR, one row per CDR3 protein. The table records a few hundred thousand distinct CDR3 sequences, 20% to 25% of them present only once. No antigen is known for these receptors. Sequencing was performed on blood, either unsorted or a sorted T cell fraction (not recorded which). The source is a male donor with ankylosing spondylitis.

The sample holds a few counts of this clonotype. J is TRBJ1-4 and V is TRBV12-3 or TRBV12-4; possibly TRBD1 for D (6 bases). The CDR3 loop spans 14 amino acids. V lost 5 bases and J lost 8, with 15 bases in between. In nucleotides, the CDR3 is TGTGCCAGCAGTCAACAGGGAACAAACGAAAAACTGTTTTTT. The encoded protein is CASSQQGTNEKLFF.

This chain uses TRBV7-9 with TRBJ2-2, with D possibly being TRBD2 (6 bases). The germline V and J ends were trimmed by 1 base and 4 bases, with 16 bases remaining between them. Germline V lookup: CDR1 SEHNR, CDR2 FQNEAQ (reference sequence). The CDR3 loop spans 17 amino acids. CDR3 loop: CASSLEGGGDPTGELFF. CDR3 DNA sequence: TGTGCCAGCAGCTTAGAAGGCGGAGGGGACCCCACCGGGGAGCTGTTTTTT.

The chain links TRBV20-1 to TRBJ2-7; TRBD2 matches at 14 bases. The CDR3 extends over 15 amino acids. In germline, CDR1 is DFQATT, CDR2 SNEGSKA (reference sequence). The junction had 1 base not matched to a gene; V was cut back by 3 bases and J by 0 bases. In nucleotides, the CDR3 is TGCAGTGCTAGGGGACTAGCGGGAGCCTCCTACGAGCAGTACTTC. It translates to CSARGLAGASYEQYF.

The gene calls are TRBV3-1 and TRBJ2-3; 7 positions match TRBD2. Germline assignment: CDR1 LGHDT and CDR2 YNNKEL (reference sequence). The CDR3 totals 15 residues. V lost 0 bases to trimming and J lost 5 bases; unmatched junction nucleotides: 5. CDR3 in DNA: TGTGCCAGCAGCCAAGATAGGGCTAGCGGAGATACGCAGTATTTT. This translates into CASSQDRASGDTQYF.

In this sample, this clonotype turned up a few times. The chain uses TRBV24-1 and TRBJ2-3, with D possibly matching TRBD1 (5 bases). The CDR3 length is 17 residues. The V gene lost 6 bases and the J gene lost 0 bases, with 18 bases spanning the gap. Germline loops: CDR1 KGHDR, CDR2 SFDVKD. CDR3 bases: TGTGCCACCAGTCTAAGAGTAGGGGCGAGGAGCACAGATACGCAGTATTTT. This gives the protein CATSLRVGARSTDTQYF.

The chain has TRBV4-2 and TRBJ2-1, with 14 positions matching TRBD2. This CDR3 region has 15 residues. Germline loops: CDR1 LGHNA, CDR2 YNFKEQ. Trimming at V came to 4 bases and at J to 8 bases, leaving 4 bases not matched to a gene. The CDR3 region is CASSLGTSGSYEQFF. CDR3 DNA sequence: TGTGCCAGCAGCCTCGGGACTAGCGGGAGCTATGAGCAGTTCTTC.

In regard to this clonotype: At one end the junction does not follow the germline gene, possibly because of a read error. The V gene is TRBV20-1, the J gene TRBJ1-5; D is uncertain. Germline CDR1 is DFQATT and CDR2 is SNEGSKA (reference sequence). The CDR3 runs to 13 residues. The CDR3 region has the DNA TGCAGTGTTAAGACCCGTCCAAATCAGCCCCAGCGTTTT. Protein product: CSVKTRPNQPQRF.

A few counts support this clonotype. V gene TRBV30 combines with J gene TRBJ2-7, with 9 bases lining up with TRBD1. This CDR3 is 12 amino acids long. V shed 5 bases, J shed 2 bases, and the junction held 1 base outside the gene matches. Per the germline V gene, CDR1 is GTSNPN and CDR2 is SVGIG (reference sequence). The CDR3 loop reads CAWDRGAYEQYF. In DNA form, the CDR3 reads TGTGCCTGGGACAGGGGGGCCTACGAGCAGTACTTC. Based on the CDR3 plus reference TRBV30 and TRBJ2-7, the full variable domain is SQTIHQWPATLVQPVGSPLSLECTVEGTSNPNLYWYRQAAGRGLQLLFYSVGIGQISSEVPQNLSASRPQDRQFILSSKKLLLSDSGFYLCAWDRGAYEQYFGPGTRLTVT.

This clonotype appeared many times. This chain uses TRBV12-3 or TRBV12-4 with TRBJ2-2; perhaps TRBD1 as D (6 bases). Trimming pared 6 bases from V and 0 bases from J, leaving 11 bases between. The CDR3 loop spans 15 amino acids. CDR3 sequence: CASRLGHANTGELFF. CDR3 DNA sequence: TGTGCCAGCAGGCTGGGACACGCGAACACCGGGGAGCTGTTTTTT.

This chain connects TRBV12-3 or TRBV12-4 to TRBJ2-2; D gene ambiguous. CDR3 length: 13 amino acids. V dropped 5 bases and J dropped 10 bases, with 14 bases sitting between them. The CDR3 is CASSPSSILELFF. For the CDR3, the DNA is TGTGCCAGCAGTCCCTCGTCGATTTTGGAGCTGTTTTTT.

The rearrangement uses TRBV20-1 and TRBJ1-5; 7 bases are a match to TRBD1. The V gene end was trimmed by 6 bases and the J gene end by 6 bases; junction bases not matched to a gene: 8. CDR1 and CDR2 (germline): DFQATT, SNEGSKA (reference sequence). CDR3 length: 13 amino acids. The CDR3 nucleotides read TGCAGTGCCTCTGACAGGGTTGCTCAGCCCCAGCATTTT. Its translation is CSASDRVAQPQHF.

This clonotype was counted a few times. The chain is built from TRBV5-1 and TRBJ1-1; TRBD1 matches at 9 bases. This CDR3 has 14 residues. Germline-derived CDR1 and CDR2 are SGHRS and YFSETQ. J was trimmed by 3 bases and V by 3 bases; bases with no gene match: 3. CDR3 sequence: CASSSDRGDTEAFF. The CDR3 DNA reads TGCGCCAGCAGCTCGGACAGGGGAGACACTGAAGCTTTCTTT.

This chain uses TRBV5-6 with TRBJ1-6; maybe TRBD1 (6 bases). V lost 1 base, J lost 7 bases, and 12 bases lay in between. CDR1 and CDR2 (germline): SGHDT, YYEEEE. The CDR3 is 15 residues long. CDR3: CASSLLGTRNSPLHF. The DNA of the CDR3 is TGTGCCAGCAGCTTGCTGGGGACAAGGAATTCACCCCTCCACTTT.

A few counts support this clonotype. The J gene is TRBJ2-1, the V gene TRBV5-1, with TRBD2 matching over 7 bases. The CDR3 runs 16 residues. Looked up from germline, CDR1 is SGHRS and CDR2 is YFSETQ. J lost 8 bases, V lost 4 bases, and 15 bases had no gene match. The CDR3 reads CASSTRTSWERDEQFF. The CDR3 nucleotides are TGCGCCAGCAGCACCCGGACTAGTTGGGAGAGGGATGAGCAGTTCTTC.

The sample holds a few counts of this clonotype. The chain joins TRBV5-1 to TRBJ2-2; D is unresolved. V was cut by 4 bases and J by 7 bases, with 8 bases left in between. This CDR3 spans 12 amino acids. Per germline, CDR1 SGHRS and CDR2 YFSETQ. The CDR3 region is CASSRRSGELFF. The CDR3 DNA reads TGCGCCAGCAGCCGAAGGAGCGGGGAGCTGTTTTTT.

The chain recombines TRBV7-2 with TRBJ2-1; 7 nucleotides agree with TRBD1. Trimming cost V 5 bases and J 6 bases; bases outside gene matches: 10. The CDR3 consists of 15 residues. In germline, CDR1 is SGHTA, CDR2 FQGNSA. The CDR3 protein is CASSLDRAPGNEQFF. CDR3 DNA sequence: TGTGCCAGCAGCCTAGACAGGGCCCCTGGCAATGAGCAGTTCTTC. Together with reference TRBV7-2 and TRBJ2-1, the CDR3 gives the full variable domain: GAGVSQSPSNKVTEKGKDVELRCDPISGHTALYWYRQSLGQGLEFLIYFQGNSAPDKSGLPSDRFSAERTGGSVSTLTIQRTQQEDSAVYLCASSLDRAPGNEQFFGPGTRLTVL.

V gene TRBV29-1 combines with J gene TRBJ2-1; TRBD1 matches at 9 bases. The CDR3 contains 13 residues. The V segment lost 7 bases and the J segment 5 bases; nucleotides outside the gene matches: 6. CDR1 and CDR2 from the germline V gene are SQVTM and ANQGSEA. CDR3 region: CSGVGTGNNEQFF. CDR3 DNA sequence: TGCAGCGGGGTAGGGACAGGGAACAATGAGCAGTTCTTC.

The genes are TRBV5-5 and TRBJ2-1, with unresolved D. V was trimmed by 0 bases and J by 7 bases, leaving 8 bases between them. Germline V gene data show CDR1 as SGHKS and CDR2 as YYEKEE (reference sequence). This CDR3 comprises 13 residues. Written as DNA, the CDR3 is TGTGCCAGCAGCTTGGGAAATTCGAATGAGCAGTTCTTC. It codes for CASSLGNSNEQFF.

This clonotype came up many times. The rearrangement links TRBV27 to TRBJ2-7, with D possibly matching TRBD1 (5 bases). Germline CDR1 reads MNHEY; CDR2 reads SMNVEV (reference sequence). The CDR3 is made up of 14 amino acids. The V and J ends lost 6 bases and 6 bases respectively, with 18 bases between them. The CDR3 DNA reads TGTGCCAGCAGAGATCAGGGTTCTCCCTCCGAGCAGTACTTC. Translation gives CASRDQGSPSEQYF.

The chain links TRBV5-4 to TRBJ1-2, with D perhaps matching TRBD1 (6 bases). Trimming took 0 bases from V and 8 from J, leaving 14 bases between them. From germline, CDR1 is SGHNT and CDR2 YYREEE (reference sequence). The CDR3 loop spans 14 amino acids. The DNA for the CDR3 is TGTGCCAGCAGCTTGGATGCAGGGGTGAGCGGCTACACCTTC. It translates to CASSLDAGVSGYTF.

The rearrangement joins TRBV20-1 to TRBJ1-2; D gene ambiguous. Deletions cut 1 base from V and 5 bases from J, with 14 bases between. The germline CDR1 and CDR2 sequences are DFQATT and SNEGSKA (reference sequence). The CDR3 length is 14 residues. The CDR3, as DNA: TGCAGTGCTAGAGCCTCAACGGGGTCTTATGGCTACACCTTC. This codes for CSARASTGSYGYTF.

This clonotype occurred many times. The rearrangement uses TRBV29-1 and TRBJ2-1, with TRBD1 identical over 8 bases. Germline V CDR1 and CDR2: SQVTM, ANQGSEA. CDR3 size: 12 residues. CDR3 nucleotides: TGCAGTGGGGGACAGGTGTACAATGAGCAGTTCTTC. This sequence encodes CSGGQVYNEQFF.

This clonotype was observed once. The CDR3 is CASSIDRGLSYEQYF. As DNA, the CDR3 is TGTGCCAGTAGTATAGACCGGGGGTTATCCTACGAGCAGTACTTC. The V call is TRBV19, the J call TRBJ2-7; perhaps TRBD2 as D (6 bases). CDR1 and CDR2 (germline): LNHDA, SQIVND (reference sequence). V gave up 0 bases and J gave up 1 base, with 10 bases separating them. The CDR3 spans 15 residues. The full variable domain, in which reference TRBV19 and TRBJ2-7 provide the parts outside the CDR3, is DGGITQSPKYLFRKEGQNVTLSCEQNLNHDAMYWYRQDPGQGLRLIYYSQIVNDFQKGDIAEGYSVSREKKESFPLTVTSAQKNPTAFYLCASSIDRGLSYEQYFGPGTRLTVT.

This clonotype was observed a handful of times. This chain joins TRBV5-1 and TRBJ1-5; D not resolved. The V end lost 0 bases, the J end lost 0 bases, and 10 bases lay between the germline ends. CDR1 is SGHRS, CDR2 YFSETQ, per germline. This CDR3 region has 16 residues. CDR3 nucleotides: TGCGCCAGCAGCTTGGAGCCCGGAGGTAGCAATCAGCCCCAGCATTTT. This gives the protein CASSLEPGGSNQPQHF.

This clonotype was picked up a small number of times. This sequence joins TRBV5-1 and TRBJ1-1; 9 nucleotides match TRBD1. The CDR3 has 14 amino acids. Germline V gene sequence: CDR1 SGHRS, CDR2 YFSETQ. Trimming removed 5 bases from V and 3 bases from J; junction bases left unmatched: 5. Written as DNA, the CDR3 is TGCGCCAGCAGACGCACAGGGGGCGACACTGAAGCTTTCTTT. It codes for CASRRTGGDTEAFF.

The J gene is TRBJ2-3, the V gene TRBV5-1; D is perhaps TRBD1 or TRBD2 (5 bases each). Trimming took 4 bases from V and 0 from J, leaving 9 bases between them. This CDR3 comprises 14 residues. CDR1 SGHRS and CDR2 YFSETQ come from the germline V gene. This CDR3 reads CASSGTLSTDTQYF. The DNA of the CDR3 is TGCGCCAGCAGCGGGACCCTCAGCACAGATACGCAGTATTTT.

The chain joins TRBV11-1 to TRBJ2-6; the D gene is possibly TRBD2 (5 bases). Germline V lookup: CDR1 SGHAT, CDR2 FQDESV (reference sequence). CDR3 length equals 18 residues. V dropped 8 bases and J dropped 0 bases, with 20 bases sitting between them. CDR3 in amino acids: CASWAGQPRGSGANVLTF. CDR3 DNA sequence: TGTGCCAGCTGGGCTGGGCAGCCTCGGGGCTCTGGGGCCAACGTCCTGACTTTC.

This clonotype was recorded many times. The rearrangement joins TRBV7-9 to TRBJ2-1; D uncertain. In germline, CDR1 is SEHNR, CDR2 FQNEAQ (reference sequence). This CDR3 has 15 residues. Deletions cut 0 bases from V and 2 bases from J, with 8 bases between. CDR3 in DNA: TGTGCCAGCAGCTTAGCGAAGGGTACCTACAATGAGCAGTTCTTC. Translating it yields CASSLAKGTYNEQFF.

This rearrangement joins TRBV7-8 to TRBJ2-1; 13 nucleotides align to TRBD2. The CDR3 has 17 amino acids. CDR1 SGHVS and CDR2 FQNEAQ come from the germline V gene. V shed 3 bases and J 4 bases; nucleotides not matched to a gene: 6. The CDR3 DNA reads TGTGCCAGCAGCTTTACCGGGACTAGCGGGGTTTACAATGAGCAGTTCTTC. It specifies CASSFTGTSGVYNEQFF. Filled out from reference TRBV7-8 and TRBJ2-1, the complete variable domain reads GAGVSQSPRYKVAKRGQDVALRCDPISGHVSLFWYQQALGQGPEFLTYFQNEAQLDKSGLPSDRFFAERPEGSVSTLKIQRTQQEDSAVYLCASSFTGTSGVYNEQFFGPGTRLTVL.